This T cell receptor (beta chain) was captured by sequencing in a study of T-cell memory formation after mild COVID-19. For the study at large: Largely, TCR clusters stayed within a single donor.

As for this clonotype: Its antigen is unidentified.

This CDR3 comprises 15 residues. In germline, CDR1 is SGDLS, CDR2 YYNGEE. V gave up 0 bases and J gave up 6 bases, with 13 bases separating them. Findings and caveats of the study: Shrinking CD4+ clones were chiefly CM and EM; CD8+ ones were chiefly EMRA.

TCRdb reprocessed the 5' RACE reads via MiXCR and lists one record per CDR3 protein. The sample has a few hundred thousand distinct CDR3 sequences, under 8.5% seen once. The clonotype comes from a man between 18 and 29 years old who had mild COVID-19 (a few samples of this study predate the infection). Cell type and time point are not known. The chain has TRBV9 and TRBJ1-5; maybe TRBD1 (5 bases). The sample consisted of PBMCs or a T cell subset sorted from them (not recorded which). The CDR3 sequence: CASSVAGEFGQPQHF. CDR3 bases: TGTGCCAGCAGCGTAGCGGGGGAGTTTGGTCAGCCCCAGCATTTT.